This TCR beta chain is drawn from a study of T cell responses to AZD1222 COVID-19 vaccine. Findings and limits, study-wide: At 160-218 and 743-854, vaccine-associated CD4 TCRs were dominant, and they spanned spike.

A remark on this clone: Its target is unknown.

The data were produced by immunoSEQ multiplex PCR, yet TCRdb's version contains in-frame clones alone and is incomplete. The sample contains 130,000 or so clones, 80% to 90% of which appear only once. The germline CDR1 and CDR2 sequences are GTSNPN and SVGIG (reference sequence). This CDR3 region has 16 residues. Trimming left V 3 bases short and J 7 bases short, with 21 bases between. The sample in question was peripheral blood, obtained on day 0 of AZD1222 vaccination. V gene TRBV30 combines with J gene TRBJ1-4; D possibly corresponds to TRBD1 (6 bases). The sequence was collected from an adult in good health. CDR3 region: CAWRRPWGARSEKLFF. As DNA, the CDR3 is TGTGCCTGGAGACGCCCTTGGGGGGCAAGGAGTGAAAAACTGTTTTTT.